A single sample gave rise to the 21 T cell receptor beta chains below, sequenced in a study of siplizumab effects on memory and regulatory T cells. Clones were sequenced by immunoSEQ multiplex PCR, and TCRdb holds only the in-frame ones, with some missing. The sample contains about 120,000 clones, 90% to 95% of which appear only once. Specimen: non-Treg CD4+ T cells sorted from blood. These receptors all come from a human donor in good health.

V gene TRBV18 combines with J gene TRBJ2-5, with D maybe TRBD1 (5 bases). V lost 3 bases, J lost 4 bases, and 9 bases lay in between. CDR3 length equals 13 residues. Germline V CDR1 and CDR2: KGHSH, LQKENI. The DNA for the CDR3 is TGTGCCAGCTCACCCCAGGGTCGAGAGACCCAGTACTTC. Residues: CASSPQGRETQYF. Full variable domain (remainder filled in from reference TRBV18 and TRBJ2-5): NAGVMQNPRHLVRRRGQEARLRCSPMKGHSHVYWYRQLPEEGLKFMVYLQKENIIDESGMPKERFSAEFPKEGPSILRIQQVVRGDSAAYFCASSPQGRETQYFGPGTRLLVL.

J is TRBJ2-5 and V is TRBV29-1, with D perhaps matching TRBD1 (5 bases). Trimming pared 3 bases from V and 5 bases from J, leaving 10 bases between. This CDR3 comprises 12 residues. CDR1 is SQVTM, CDR2 ANQGSEA, per germline. CDR3 residues: CSVERKGETQYF. The CDR3, as DNA: TGCAGCGTTGAGCGTAAGGGGGAGACCCAGTACTTC.

This clone has just one count. This CDR3 reads CASSESLAGAPETQYF. CDR3 coding DNA: TGCGCCAGCAGTGAGTCACTAGCGGGTGCCCCGGAGACCCAGTACTTC. V usage is TRBV10-1 and J usage is TRBJ2-5, with 9 bases aligning to TRBD2. Per the germline V gene, CDR1 is WNHNN and CDR2 is SYGVQD (reference sequence). CDR3 length: 16 amino acids. The V gene end was trimmed by 0 bases and the J gene end by 5 bases; junction bases not matched to a gene: 7.

The CDR3 nucleotides are TGTGCCTGGAGCCCTGGGGGGCATACTGAAGCTTTCTTT. As protein: CAWSPGGHTEAFF. The chain uses TRBV30 and TRBJ1-1, with a tentative D call TRBD1 (6 bases). This CDR3 has 13 residues. V lost 3 bases and J 5 bases, leaving 13 bases between the germline ends. From germline, CDR1 is GTSNPN and CDR2 SVGIG (reference sequence). Supplemented by reference TRBV30 and TRBJ1-1, the full variable domain reads SQTIHQWPATLVQPVGSPLSLECTVEGTSNPNLYWYRQAAGRGLQLLFYSVGIGQISSEVPQNLSASRPQDRQFILSSKKLLLSDSGFYLCAWSPGGHTEAFFGQGTRLTVV.

This clone was picked up one time. This chain links TRBV7-9 with TRBJ2-7, with D perhaps assigned TRBD1 or TRBD2 (6 bases each). From germline, CDR1 is SEHNR and CDR2 FQNEAQ (reference sequence). Deletions cut 3 bases from V and 5 bases from J, with 11 bases between. The CDR3 runs 13 residues. For the CDR3, the DNA is TGTGCCAGCAGCTTGATGGGGGGCGACGAGCAGTACTTC. It codes for CASSLMGGDEQYF.

V gene TRBV7-6 combines with J gene TRBJ2-6, with 8 bases that match TRBD2. Germline V CDR1 and CDR2: SGHVS, FNYEAQ. After removal of 2 bases from V and 2 bases from J, the junction contained 8 bases not matched to a gene. CDR3 size: 18 residues. The CDR3 sequence is CASSLRTSPNAGANVLTF. The CDR3 coding sequence is TGTGCCAGCAGCTTACGGACTAGCCCGAACGCTGGGGCCAACGTCCTGACTTTC.

The chain carries TRBV23-1 and TRBJ1-1, with D unclear. Being an ORF, TRBV23-1 has a function that is uncertain. The CDR3 length is 14 residues. Deletions cut 5 bases from V and 5 bases from J, with 15 bases between. CDR3 in DNA: TGCGCCAGCAGTTCACGTAGGGTTCGGACTGAAGCTTTCTTT. It encodes CASSSRRVRTEAFF.

The chain uses TRBV7-2 and TRBJ2-5; possible D gene TRBD1, 6 bases. Germline V gene data show CDR1 as SGHTA and CDR2 as FQGNSA. The V and J ends lost 2 bases and 3 bases respectively, with 7 bases between them. The CDR3 has 13 residues. The CDR3 spells CASSLNREETQYF. CDR3 DNA: TGTGCCAGCAGCTTAAACAGGGAAGAGACCCAGTACTTC.

The CDR3, as DNA: TGCGCCAGCAGCGAAGGCTATGGCTACACCTTC. This sequence encodes CASSEGYGYTF. This chain links TRBV5-1 with TRBJ1-2; D is ambiguous. This CDR3 region has 11 residues. Trimming stripped 4 bases from V and 4 bases from J, with 5 bases between. Germline V gene data show CDR1 as SGHRS and CDR2 as YFSETQ.

For the CDR3, the DNA is TGTGCCAGCAGCCCCCGACAGGGGGCGAGCTCCTATAATTCACCCCTCCACTTT. The encoded protein is CASSPRQGASSYNSPLHF. The V and J genes are TRBV11-2 and TRBJ1-6, with TRBD1 identical over 10 bases. The CDR3 has 18 amino acids. From germline, CDR1 is SGHAT and CDR2 FQNNGV. With V trimmed by 5 bases and J by 0 bases, 7 bases remained unmatched.

The rearrangement joins TRBV5-1 to TRBJ1-1, with D uncertain. V shed 8 bases and J shed 5 bases, with 7 bases lying between them. The CDR3 totals 10 residues. Germline V CDR1 and CDR2: SGHRS, YFSETQ. The DNA of the CDR3 is TGCGCCAGGAGAAATACTGAAGCTTTCTTT. Protein sequence: CARRNTEAFF.

The J gene is TRBJ1-4, the V gene TRBV14, with TRBD1 as a possible D gene (6 bases). Germline CDR1 reads SGHDN; CDR2 reads FVKESK. The CDR3 has 17 amino acids. Trimming pared 0 bases from V and 5 bases from J, leaving 16 bases between. In DNA, the CDR3 is TGTGCCAGCAGCCAAGACAGGGGATCCAGGAGAAATGAAAAACTGTTTTTT. It translates to CASSQDRGSRRNEKLFF.

V and J are TRBV6-5 and TRBJ1-3, with D hard to call. Trimming stripped 6 bases from V and 0 bases from J, with 9 bases between. The CDR3 is 14 residues long. CDR1 is MNHEY and CDR2 is SVGAGI in the germline V gene. DNA of the CDR3: TGTGCCAGCAGCCCGCGGAGCTCTGGAAACACCATATATTTT. This codes for CASSPRSSGNTIYF.

V and J are TRBV7-9 and TRBJ2-1; 7 bases line up with TRBD1. Germline values: CDR1 SEHNR, CDR2 FQNEAQ (reference sequence). The CDR3 spans 16 residues. Trimming removed 5 bases from V and 7 bases from J; junction bases left unmatched: 14. The CDR3 sequence is CASSVPETGLKNEQFF. CDR3 DNA sequence: TGTGCCAGCAGCGTACCCGAGACAGGGTTAAAGAATGAGCAGTTCTTC.

This chain uses TRBV4-1 with TRBJ1-2; D possibly corresponds to TRBD1 (6 bases). The CDR3 is 17 amino acids. Germline-derived CDR1 and CDR2 are MGHRA and YSYEKL. The V end was cut by 1 base, the J end by 8 bases, with 23 bases between. The CDR3 sequence is CASSQVGTQGVPVGYTF. The CDR3, as DNA: TGCGCCAGCAGCCAAGTCGGGACACAGGGAGTCCCTGTGGGCTACACCTTC.

V gene TRBV5-6 combines with J gene TRBJ1-3; 7 nucleotides match TRBD1. With 0 bases clipped from V and 4 bases from J, the junction kept 4 bases outside the gene matches. This CDR3 is built from 15 residues. CDR1 and CDR2 (germline): SGHDT, YYEEEE. As DNA, the CDR3 is TGTGCCAGCAGCTTGGTAGGGGGCGAAGGAAACACCATATATTTT. Amino acids: CASSLVGGEGNTIYF.

The genes are TRBV18 and TRBJ1-2; D is perhaps TRBD1 (5 bases). This CDR3 contains 16 residues. CDR1 is KGHSH and CDR2 is LQKENI in the germline V gene. Trimming removed 3 bases from V and 2 bases from J, with 16 bases in between. DNA of the CDR3: TGTGCCAGCTCACCCGGGACTGCCGTTTTAAACTATGGCTACACCTTC. This sequence encodes CASSPGTAVLNYGYTF.

The chain uses TRBV23-1 and TRBJ1-4; no definite D call. TRBV23-1 is treated as an ORF (open reading frame) with a function not yet certain. This CDR3 spans 14 amino acids. The V end was cut by 3 bases, the J end by 5 bases, with 10 bases between. This CDR3 is CASSQPDENEKLFF. CDR3 coding DNA: TGCGCCAGCAGTCAGCCAGACGAGAATGAAAAACTGTTTTTT.

V and J are TRBV9 and TRBJ2-1, with D unresolved. The CDR3 covers 13 residues. The V and J ends lost 4 bases and 6 bases respectively, with 11 bases between them. CDR1 is SGDLS and CDR2 is YYNGEE in the germline V gene. CDR3 bases: TGTGCCAGCAGCCTAGGAACTCGCAATGAGCAGTTCTTC. Translating it yields CASSLGTRNEQFF.

This clone was seen only once. The chain is built from TRBV5-6 and TRBJ1-2, with D unclear. Trimming took 0 bases from V and 2 from J, leaving 8 bases between them. The CDR3 runs to 14 residues. The germline CDR1 and CDR2 sequences are SGHDT and YYEEEE. The CDR3 DNA is TGTGCCAGCAGCTTGGTTCCGGGAAACTATGGCTACACCTTC. Its translation is CASSLVPGNYGYTF.

This chain joins TRBV5-1 and TRBJ1-1, with D tentatively TRBD1 (6 bases). The CDR3 has 14 residues. The ends were cut back, 3 bases at V and 6 bases at J, with 15 bases in the middle. Germline V lookup: CDR1 SGHRS, CDR2 YFSETQ. The CDR3 DNA sequence: TGCGCCAGCAGCTCACAGGGAGGGGAGTCTGAAGCTTTCTTT. As protein: CASSSQGGESEAFF.